A selection of T cell receptor beta chains follows, all from one sample in a study of cytomegalovirus exposure and HLA in healthy donors. Repertoires were generated with immunoSEQ multiplex PCR, while TCRdb's copy carries only in-frame clones and drops some. The sample carries roughly 98,000 clones, about 74% recorded once. Sequenced material: PBMCs. The receptors shown here come from a female donor in good health and CMV-seronegative. The CDR3 runs from the conserved cysteine through the conserved F or W. Each record gives: clone size, V gene, J gene, D gene, CDR3 DNA, CDR3 protein. D genes are given only for firm matches. The size field is filled for only some rows; it gives once, few, many or a size class.

>-|TRBV6-5|TRBJ1-1|TRBD1
TGTGCCAGCAGTGGGCGGGACAGCATGAACACTGAAGCTTTCTTT
CASSGRDSMNTEAFF
>-|TRBV28|TRBJ1-5|-
TGTCGCAGCCAGGGGAGGGGAAGAAGCAATCAGCCCCAGCATTTT
CRSQGRGRSNQPQHF
>-|TRBV5-1|TRBJ2-2|TRBD2
TGCGCCAGCACTCCGGGAGGGACTGGCACCGGGGAGCTGTTTTTT
CASTPGGTGTGELFF
>-|TRBV5-4|TRBJ1-3|-
TGTGCCAGCAGCTTGGGGTCTACAGGGTCTGGAAACACCATATATTTT
CASSLGSTGSGNTIYF
>-|TRBV9|TRBJ1-2|-
TGTGCCAGCAGCGTAGATGCTGTTGCAGGGATAGGTGGCTACACCTTC
CASSVDAVAGIGGYTF
>few|TRBV7-3|TRBJ2-3|-
TGTGCCAGCAGCCTTGGGGGGGACACTAGCACAGATACGCAGTATTTT
CASSLGGDTSTDTQYF
>-|TRBV15|TRBJ1-4|-
TGTGCCACCAGCAGGGGTCAGAACGGGGAAAAACTGTTTTTT
CATSRGQNGEKLFF
>-|TRBV5-1|TRBJ2-7|TRBD2
TGCGCCAGCAGCTTCGGACTAGCGTACGAGCAGTACTTC
CASSFGLAYEQYF
>-|TRBV7-9|TRBJ1-5|-
TGTGCCAGCAGCTTCAGGGGATCTAATCAGCCCCAGCATTTT
CASSFRGSNQPQHF
>once|TRBV13|TRBJ2-4|TRBD2
TGTGCCAGCAGCCCAGGGGATAGCGGGGGGGCTCAATACATTCAGTACTTC
CASSPGDSGGAQYIQYF
>-|TRBV4-2|TRBJ2-3|-
TGTGCCAGCAGCCAGCGGAGGGCAGAGGGACATACGCAGTATTTT
CASSQRRAEGHTQYF
>-|TRBV5-1|TRBJ2-7|-
TGCGCCAGCAGCCATGATAGCACTTCGACTCACGAGCAGTACTTC
CASSHDSTSTHEQYF
>-|TRBV19|TRBJ2-2|TRBD2
TGTGCCAGTAGCCCACGCACTAGCGGGAACACCGGGGAGCTGTTTTTT
CASSPRTSGNTGELFF
>once|TRBV2|TRBJ2-7|TRBD2
TGTGCCAGCAGTGGGACTAGCGGGACCCCGACGAGGGAGCAGTACTTC
CASSGTSGTPTREQYF
>-|TRBV5-1|TRBJ2-2|-
TGCGCCAGCAGCCAAGGGGGCACCGGGGAGCTGTTTTTT
CASSQGGTGELFF
>-|TRBV6-5|TRBJ2-2|-
TGTGCCAGCAGCCAGTTCAGGGGCCGCGGGGAGCTGTTTTTT
CASSQFRGRGELFF
>once|TRBV7-3|TRBJ2-2|TRBD2
TGTGCCAGCAGCTCGGCGGCGGGAGAGTACACCGGGGAGCTGTTTTTT
CASSSAAGEYTGELFF
>-|TRBV2|TRBJ2-5|TRBD1
TGTGCCAGCAGTTCTGACAGGGACGAGACCCAGTACTTC
CASSSDRDETQYF
>once|TRBV9|TRBJ1-1|-
TGTGCCAGCAGCGTAGAACCAGGGTTGGACACTGAAGCTTTCTTT
CASSVEPGLDTEAFF
>-|TRBV19|TRBJ2-7|-
TGTGCCAGCGGTGGAGTCATCGAGCAGTACTTC
CASGGVIEQYF
>few|TRBV4-2|TRBJ2-1|TRBD2
TGTGCCAGCAGCCAAGGTCCAGCGGGGGGCTACAATGAGCAGTTCTTC
CASSQGPAGGYNEQFF
>-|TRBV11-3|TRBJ1-1|TRBD1
TGTGCCAGCAGCTTAGGCGCAGGGGGCGTGAACACTGAAGCTTTCTTT
CASSLGAGGVNTEAFF
>-|TRBV29-1|TRBJ2-2|TRBD1
TGCAGCGTCTACGGACAGGCGGCGAACACCGGGGAGCTGTTTTTT
CSVYGQAANTGELFF
>-|TRBV11-3|TRBJ2-1|-
TGTGCCAGCAGCCCATGGGGGGGGGCCAACAATGAGCAGTTCTTC
CASSPWGGANNEQFF
>few|TRBV9|TRBJ2-7|TRBD1
TGTGCCAGCAGCGAACAGGGGGCCGCCTACGAGCAGTACTTC
CASSEQGAAYEQYF
>-|TRBV7-6|TRBJ2-2|TRBD2
TGTGCCAGCGGACTAGCGGGAGCCTCGAACACCGGGGAGCTGTTTTTT
CASGLAGASNTGELFF
>-|TRBV11-3|TRBJ2-7|TRBD1
TGTGCCAGCAGCTTCGGGACAGGGGGATCCTACGAGCAGTACTTC
CASSFGTGGSYEQYF
>-|TRBV5-6|TRBJ2-6|TRBD1
TGTGCCAGCAGCTTGGGTGGACAGGGGGGCTCTGGGGCCAACGTCCTGACTTTC
CASSLGGQGGSGANVLTF
>few|TRBV5-4|TRBJ1-4|-
TGTGCCAGCAGCTTGGGGAAGGGGGTTACTTATGAAAAACTGTTTTTT
CASSLGKGVTYEKLFF
>once|TRBV11-1|TRBJ2-2|TRBD2
TGTGCCAGCAGCGTACTAGCGGGGTCCCTAACCGGGGAGCTGTTTTTT
CASSVLAGSLTGELFF
>-|TRBV5-4|TRBJ2-7|TRBD2
TGTGCCAGCAGACTTGGGGCGGGGGGGTCCTACGAGCAGTACTTC
CASRLGAGGSYEQYF
>-|TRBV29-1|TRBJ1-1|-
TGCAGCGTTGAAGTTAGGGGAGGCACTGAAGCTTTCTTT
CSVEVRGGTEAFF
>-|TRBV4-1|TRBJ1-2|TRBD1
TGCGCCAGCAGCCCCGTGACCCCGGGACAGCCTAACTATGGCTACACCTTC
CASSPVTPGQPNYGYTF
>-|TRBV9|TRBJ1-5|-
TGTGCCAGCAGCGTAGGACCGTACAGGGACAATCAGCCCCAGCATTTT
CASSVGPYRDNQPQHF
>-|TRBV19|TRBJ1-4|-
TGTGCCAGTAGTATTGGGGGGGGGCGGATCGAAAAACTGTTTTTT
CASSIGGGRIEKLFF
>-|TRBV7-8|TRBJ2-7|TRBD2
TGTGCCAGCAGCACCGGGACTAGCGGGAGCTACGAGCAGTACTTC
CASSTGTSGSYEQYF
>-|TRBV2|TRBJ1-1|TRBD1
TGTGCCAGCAGTGTTAACAGGGGGTGGAACACTGAAGCTTTCTTT
CASSVNRGWNTEAFF
>-|TRBV10-3|TRBJ1-1|TRBD1
TGTGCCATCAGTGAGTCCCGGGACAGTGGAGAAGCTTTCTTT
CAISESRDSGEAFF
>-|TRBV28|TRBJ2-7|-
TGTGCCAGCAGCCCCCTCAGGCCCTCCTACGAGCAGTACTTC
CASSPLRPSYEQYF
>-|TRBV4-1|TRBJ2-3|TRBD2
TGCGCCAGCAGCCCGGGACTAGCGGGGGTGCTGGGCGGGGATACGCAGTATTTT
CASSPGLAGVLGGDTQYF
>-|TRBV5-1|TRBJ2-3|TRBD2
TGCGCCGTGGGGACTAGCGGGGGCCCCACAGATACGCAGTATTTT
CAVGTSGGPTDTQYF
>-|TRBV7-3|TRBJ2-6|-
TGTGCCAGCAGCCCAACGGGAGCCGGGGCCAACGTCCTGACTTTC
CASSPTGAGANVLTF
>-|TRBV19|TRBJ2-5|-
TGTGCCAGTAGTGGCTCCTTACTCAGGGGAGGGAGTGAGACCCAGTACTTC
CASSGSLLRGGSETQYF
>-|TRBV4-1|TRBJ2-5|-
TGCGCCAGCAGCCACGTCGTATGGGGGCGCGACTTGGAGACCCAGTACTTC
CASSHVVWGRDLETQYF
>-|TRBV6-5|TRBJ2-7|TRBD2
TGTGCCAGCAGCCTATGGGGGGGCTCCTACGAGCAGTACTTC
CASSLWGGSYEQYF
>once|TRBV9|TRBJ2-1|TRBD2
TGTGCCAGCTCACCGGGGGCGGGGGGCAAATACAATGAGCAGTTCTTC
CASSPGAGGKYNEQFF
>once|TRBV15|TRBJ2-1|TRBD2
TGTGCCACCAGCAGAGAAGGAGCGGGGGGGTATTACAATGAGCAGTTCTTC
CATSREGAGGYYNEQFF
>few|TRBV28|TRBJ1-5|-
TGTGCCAGCAGTTCTAGTGCGCTGCCGGGGGGAGTGGGTCAGCCCCAGCATTTT
CASSSSALPGGVGQPQHF
>-|TRBV7-2|TRBJ2-7|TRBD1
TGTGCCAGCAGCTTACGGACAGGGGCCACCGAGCAGTACTTC
CASSLRTGATEQYF